Given below is one T cell receptor (beta chain) in context. The antigen is unknown. Sequenced by immunoSEQ multiplex PCR; TCRdb stores in-frame clones only, minus some. This repertoire shows about 45,000 clones, 86% found once; its top ten account for 2% to 2.5%. The source of the sample is a study of T cell clones after liver transplantation. Study-wide context: Third-party-reactive TCRbeta sequences from pre-transplant mixed lymphocyte reactions served as antigen-independent comparators. HCV positivity affected three of eight recipients; the rest lacked autoimmune or viral indications. Tolerance: complete withdrawal held at least one year, liver enzymes staying within twice normal. General observations from the study: Migration into the graft, not deletion, may explain lost graft donor-reactive T cells.

CDR3 size: 15 residues. From germline, CDR1 is LGHNA and CDR2 YNFKEQ. Trimming took 0 bases from V and 2 from J, leaving 11 bases between them. The receptor comes from a human patient who received a liver transplant. Part of the T cells may come from the graft donor. The J gene is TRBJ2-7, the V gene TRBV4-2; D possibly matches TRBD1 or TRBD2 (5 bases each). Sequences were derived from CD4+ T cells from blood, sampled 24 months after liver transplant. The CDR3, as DNA: TGTGCCAGCAGCCAAGAGGGACCCGGACCCTACGAGCAGTACTTC. Protein product: CASSQEGPGPYEQYF.